This T cell receptor beta chain was identified in a study of T cells of healthy individuals. The CDR3 extends over 14 amino acids. Per the germline V gene, CDR1 is MNHNY and CDR2 is SVGAGI (reference sequence). Trimming pared 2 bases from V and 5 bases from J, leaving 13 bases between. This clonotype was counted many times. TCRdb itself ran the 5' RACE reads through MiXCR, one entry per CDR3 protein. The sample comprises more than 85,000 distinct CDR3 sequences, 17% of which are singletons, and around 6.4% rests with the top ten. The chain joins TRBV6-6 to TRBJ2-7, with D possibly TRBD1 on 6 matching bases. This TCR was sampled from a human donor in good health. The DNA for the CDR3 is TGTGCCAGCAGTTACCTACAGGGAGTCCACGAGCAGTACTTC. The encoded protein is CASSYLQGVHEQYF.